Detailed here is one T cell receptor beta chain. Its cognate antigen is unknown. Investigators spread the genomic DNA of each subset evenly over several immunoSEQ plates. Using immunoSEQ multiplex PCR, the repertoire was profiled, and TCRdb retains in-frame clones only, with some absent. The sample lists roughly 2.5 million clones, around 90% occurring once. These data come from a study of shared clonotypes between healthy human individuals. Study conclusions and caveats: Read depth was anticipated to influence clonotype sharing among donors. Four donors shared approximately 5% of their naive CD4 clonotypes.

V trimming: 0 bases; J trimming: 7 bases; junction bases outside the gene matches: 8. Germline V gene sequence: CDR1 SGHAT, CDR2 FQNNGV. The CDR3 is 15 amino acids. The sequenced sample was naive CD4+ T cells sorted from blood. Subset denoted: CD45RA+ positively selected. This sequence was found in a man aged 18 to 29 in good health. The chain links TRBV11-2 to TRBJ1-1; 7 nucleotides align to TRBD1. The CDR3 loop is CASSLDHGGTVEAFF. DNA for the CDR3: TGTGCCAGCAGCTTAGATCATGGCGGGACAGTTGAAGCTTTCTTT.